The TCR beta chain described here comes from a study of T cell changes during pregnancy in multiple sclerosis. Profiling relied on immunoSEQ multiplex PCR, and the TCRdb table lists in-frame clones only, not all of them. Of under 85,000 clones in the sample, around 90% were seen once. CDR1 is MNHEY and CDR2 is SMNVEV in the germline V gene (reference sequence). CDR3 length: 14 residues. Unmatched junction bases numbered 4, after V lost 3 bases and J lost 4 bases. The chain carries TRBV27 and TRBJ1-2; 8 bases line up with TRBD1. This clonotype was obtained from a female donor with multiple sclerosis, enrolled in a pregnancy study. The specimen comprised CD4+ T cells from peripheral blood mononuclear cells, sampled before pregnancy. DNA of the CDR3: TGTGCCAGCAGTTTCGGACAGGGCACCTATGGCTACACCTTC. Protein product: CASSFGQGTYGYTF.